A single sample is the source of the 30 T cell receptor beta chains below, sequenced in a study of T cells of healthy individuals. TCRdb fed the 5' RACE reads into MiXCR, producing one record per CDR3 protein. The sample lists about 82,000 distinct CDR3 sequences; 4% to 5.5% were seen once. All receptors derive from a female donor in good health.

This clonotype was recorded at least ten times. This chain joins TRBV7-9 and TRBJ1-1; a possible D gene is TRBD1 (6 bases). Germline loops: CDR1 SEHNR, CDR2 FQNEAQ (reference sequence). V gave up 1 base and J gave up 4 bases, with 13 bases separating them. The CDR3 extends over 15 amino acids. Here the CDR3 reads CASSLGGQGTTEAFF. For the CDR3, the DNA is TGTGCCAGCAGCTTAGGGGGGCAGGGAACCACTGAAGCTTTCTTT.

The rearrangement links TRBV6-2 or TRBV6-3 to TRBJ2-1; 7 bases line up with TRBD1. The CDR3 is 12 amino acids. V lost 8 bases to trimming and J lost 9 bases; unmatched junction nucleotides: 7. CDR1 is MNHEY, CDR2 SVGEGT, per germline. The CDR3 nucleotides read TGTGCCAGCTCCCAGAGGGGGCCTGAGCAGTTCTTC. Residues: CASSQRGPEQFF.

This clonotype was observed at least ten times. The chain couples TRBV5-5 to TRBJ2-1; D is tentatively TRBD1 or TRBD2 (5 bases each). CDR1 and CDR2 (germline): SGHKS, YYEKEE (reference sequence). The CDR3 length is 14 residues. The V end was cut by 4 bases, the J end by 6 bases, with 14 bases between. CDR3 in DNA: TGTGCCAGCAGCCCGGCATGGGGGAGCAATGAGCAGTTCTTC. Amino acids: CASSPAWGSNEQFF.

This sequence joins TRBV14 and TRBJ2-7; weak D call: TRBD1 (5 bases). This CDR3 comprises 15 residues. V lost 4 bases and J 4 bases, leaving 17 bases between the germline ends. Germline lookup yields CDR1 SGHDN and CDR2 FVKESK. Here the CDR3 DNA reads TGTGCCAGCAGCCGTCTCTTGGGCAGGGAATACGAGCAGTACTTC. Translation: CASSRLLGREYEQYF.

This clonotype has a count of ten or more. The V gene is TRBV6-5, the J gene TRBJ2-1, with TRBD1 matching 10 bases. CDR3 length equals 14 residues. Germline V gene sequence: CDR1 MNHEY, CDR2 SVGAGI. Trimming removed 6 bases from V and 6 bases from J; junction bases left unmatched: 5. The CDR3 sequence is CASSPTGGPNEQFF. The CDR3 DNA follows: TGTGCCAGCAGCCCGACAGGGGGCCCCAATGAGCAGTTCTTC.

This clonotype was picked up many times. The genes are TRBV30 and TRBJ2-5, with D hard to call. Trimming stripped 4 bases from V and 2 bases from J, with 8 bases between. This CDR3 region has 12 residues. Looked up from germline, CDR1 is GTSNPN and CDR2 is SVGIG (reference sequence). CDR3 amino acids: CAWNSVQETQYF. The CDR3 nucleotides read TGTGCCTGGAATTCGGTACAAGAGACCCAGTACTTC.

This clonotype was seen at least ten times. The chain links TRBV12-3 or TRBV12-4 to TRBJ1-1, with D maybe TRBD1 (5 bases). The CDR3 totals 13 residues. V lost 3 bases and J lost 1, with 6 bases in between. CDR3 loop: CASSLGPNTEAFF. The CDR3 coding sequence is TGTGCCAGCAGTTTGGGACCGAACACTGAAGCTTTCTTT.

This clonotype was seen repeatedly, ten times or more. DNA for the CDR3: TGTGCCAGCATCCCACTGGTTGCGGGAGGGCCAGATACGCAGTATTTT. Translation gives CASIPLVAGGPDTQYF. The rearrangement links TRBV6-6 to TRBJ2-3; TRBD2 matches at 9 bases. Trimming cost V 7 bases and J 4 bases; bases outside gene matches: 12. CDR1 is MNHNY, CDR2 SVGAGI, per germline (reference sequence). The CDR3 covers 16 residues.

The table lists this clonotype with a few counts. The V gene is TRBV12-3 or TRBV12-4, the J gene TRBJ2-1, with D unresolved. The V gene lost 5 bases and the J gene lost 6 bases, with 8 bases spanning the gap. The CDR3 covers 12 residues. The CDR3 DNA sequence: TGTGCCAGCAGTCGAGTAGGCAATGAGCAGTTCTTC. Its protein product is CASSRVGNEQFF.

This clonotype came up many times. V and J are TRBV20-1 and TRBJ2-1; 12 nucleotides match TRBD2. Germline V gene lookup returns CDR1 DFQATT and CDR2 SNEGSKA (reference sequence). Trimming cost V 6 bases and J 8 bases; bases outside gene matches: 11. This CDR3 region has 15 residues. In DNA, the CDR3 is TGCAGTGCAACACTCAGACTAGCGGGAGTAGATGAGCAGTTCTTC. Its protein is CSATLRLAGVDEQFF.

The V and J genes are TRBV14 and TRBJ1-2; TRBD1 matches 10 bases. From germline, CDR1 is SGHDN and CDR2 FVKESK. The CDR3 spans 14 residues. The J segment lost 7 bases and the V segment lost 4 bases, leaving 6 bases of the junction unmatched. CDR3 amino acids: CASSLRQGAGGYTF. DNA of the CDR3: TGTGCCAGCAGCCTCCGACAGGGGGCCGGTGGCTACACCTTC.

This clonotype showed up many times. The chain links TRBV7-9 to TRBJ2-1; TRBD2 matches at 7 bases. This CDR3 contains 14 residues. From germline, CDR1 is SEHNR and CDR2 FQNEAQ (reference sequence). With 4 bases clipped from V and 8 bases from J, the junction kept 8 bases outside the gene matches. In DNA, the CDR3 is TGTGCCAGCAGCTCAGGACTAGGTAGGGATGAGCAGTTCTTC. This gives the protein CASSSGLGRDEQFF.

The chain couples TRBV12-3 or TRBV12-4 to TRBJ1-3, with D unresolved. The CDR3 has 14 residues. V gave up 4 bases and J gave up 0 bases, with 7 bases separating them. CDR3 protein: CASSWMNSGNTIYF. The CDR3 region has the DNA TGTGCCAGCAGTTGGATGAACTCTGGAAACACCATATATTTT.

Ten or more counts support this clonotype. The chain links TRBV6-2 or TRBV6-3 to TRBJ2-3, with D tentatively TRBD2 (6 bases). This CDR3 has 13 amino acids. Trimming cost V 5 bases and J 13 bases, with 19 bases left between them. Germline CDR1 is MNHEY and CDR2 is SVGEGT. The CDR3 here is CASSEPGLPRKYF. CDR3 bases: TGTGCCAGCAGTGAACCCGGACTACCGCGAAAGTATTTT.

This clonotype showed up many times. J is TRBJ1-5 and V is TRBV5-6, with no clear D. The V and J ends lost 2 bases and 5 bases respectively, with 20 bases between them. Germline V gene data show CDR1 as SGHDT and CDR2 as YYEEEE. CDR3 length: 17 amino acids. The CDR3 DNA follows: TGTGCCAGCAGCTTAGGCACCTCCCGGGATGTCGATCAGCCCCAGCATTTT. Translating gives CASSLGTSRDVDQPQHF.

The CDR3 region is CASSSTSGGNEQFF. In nucleotides, the CDR3 is TGTGCCAGCAGTTCCACTAGCGGGGGCAATGAGCAGTTCTTC. The chain links TRBV12-3 or TRBV12-4 to TRBJ2-1, with 11 bases aligning to TRBD2. V shed 4 bases, J shed 6 bases, and the junction held 2 bases outside the gene matches. The CDR3 contains 14 residues.

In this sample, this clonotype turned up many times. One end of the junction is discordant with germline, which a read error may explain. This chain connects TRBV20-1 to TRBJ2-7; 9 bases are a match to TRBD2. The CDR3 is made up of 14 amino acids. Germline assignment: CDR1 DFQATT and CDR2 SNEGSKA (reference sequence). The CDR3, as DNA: TGCAGTGCTACTTCGGGGACTAGCTCCCACGAGCAGTACTTC. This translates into CSATSGTSSHEQYF.

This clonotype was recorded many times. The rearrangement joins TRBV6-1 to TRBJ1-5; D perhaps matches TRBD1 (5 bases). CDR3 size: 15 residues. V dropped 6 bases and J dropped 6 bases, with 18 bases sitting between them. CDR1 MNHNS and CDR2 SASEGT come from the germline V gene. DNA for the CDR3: TGTGCCAGCAGCTCCGGGGCCGGGGGGATTCAGCCCCAGCATTTT. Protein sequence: CASSSGAGGIQPQHF.

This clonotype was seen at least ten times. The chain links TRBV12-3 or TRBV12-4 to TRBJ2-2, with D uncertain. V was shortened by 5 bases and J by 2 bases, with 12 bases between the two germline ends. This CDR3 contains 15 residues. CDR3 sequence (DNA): TGTGCCAGCAGTCCGACTCCCATCAACACCGGGGAGCTGTTTTTT. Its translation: CASSPTPINTGELFF.

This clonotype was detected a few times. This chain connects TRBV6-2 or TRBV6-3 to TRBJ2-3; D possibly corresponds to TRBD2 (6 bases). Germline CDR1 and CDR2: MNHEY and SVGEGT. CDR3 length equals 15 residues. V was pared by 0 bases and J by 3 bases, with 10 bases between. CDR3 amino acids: CASSYSRLGTDTQYF. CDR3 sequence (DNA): TGTGCCAGCAGTTACTCCCGACTAGGGACAGATACGCAGTATTTT.

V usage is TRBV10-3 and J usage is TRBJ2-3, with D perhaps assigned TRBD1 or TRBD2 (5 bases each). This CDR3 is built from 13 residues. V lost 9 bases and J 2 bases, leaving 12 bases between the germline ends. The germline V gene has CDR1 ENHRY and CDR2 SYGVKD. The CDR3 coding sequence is TGTGCCATTTCCAGAGGGGCCACAGATACGCAGTATTTT. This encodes CAISRGATDTQYF.

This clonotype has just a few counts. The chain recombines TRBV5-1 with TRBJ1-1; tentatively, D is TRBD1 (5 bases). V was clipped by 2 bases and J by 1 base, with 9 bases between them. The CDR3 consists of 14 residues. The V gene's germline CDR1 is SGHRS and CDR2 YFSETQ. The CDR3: CASSLQDQNTEAFF. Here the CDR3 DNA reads TGCGCCAGCAGCTTACAGGATCAGAACACTGAAGCTTTCTTT.

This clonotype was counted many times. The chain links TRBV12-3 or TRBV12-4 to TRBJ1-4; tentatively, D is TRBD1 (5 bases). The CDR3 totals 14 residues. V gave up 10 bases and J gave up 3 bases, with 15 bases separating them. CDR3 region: CATGGSGANEKLFF. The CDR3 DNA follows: TGTGCCACCGGTGGGTCGGGGGCTAATGAAAAACTGTTTTTT.

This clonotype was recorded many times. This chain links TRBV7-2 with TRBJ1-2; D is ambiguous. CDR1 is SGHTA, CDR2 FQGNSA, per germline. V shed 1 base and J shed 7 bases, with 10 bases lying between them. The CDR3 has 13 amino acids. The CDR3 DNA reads TGTGCCAGCAGCTTAGGCTACCGGGTTGGCTACACCTTC. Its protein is CASSLGYRVGYTF.

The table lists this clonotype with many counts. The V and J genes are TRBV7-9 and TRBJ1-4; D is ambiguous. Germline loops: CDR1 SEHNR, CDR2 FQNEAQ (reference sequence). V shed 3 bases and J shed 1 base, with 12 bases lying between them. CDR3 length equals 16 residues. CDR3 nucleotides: TGTGCCAGCAGCTTCGCACTCTCCGGAACTAATGAAAAACTGTTTTTT. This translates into CASSFALSGTNEKLFF.

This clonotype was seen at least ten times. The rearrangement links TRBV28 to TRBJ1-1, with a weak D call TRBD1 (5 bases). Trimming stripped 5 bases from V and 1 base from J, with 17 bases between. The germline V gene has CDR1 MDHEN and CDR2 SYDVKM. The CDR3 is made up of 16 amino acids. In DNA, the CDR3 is TGTGCCAGCAGTCCCCAGGAGGGGCCAAGGAACACTGAAGCTTTCTTT. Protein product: CASSPQEGPRNTEAFF.

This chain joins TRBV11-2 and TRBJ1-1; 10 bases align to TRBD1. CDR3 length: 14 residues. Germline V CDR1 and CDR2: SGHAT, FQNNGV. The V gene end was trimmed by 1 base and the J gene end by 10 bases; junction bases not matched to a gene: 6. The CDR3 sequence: CASSLGWTGGRAFF. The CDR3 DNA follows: TGTGCCAGCAGCTTAGGGTGGACAGGGGGTCGAGCTTTCTTT. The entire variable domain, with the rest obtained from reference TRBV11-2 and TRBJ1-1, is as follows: EAGVAQSPRYKIIEKRQSVAFWCNPISGHATLYWYQQILGQGPKLLIQFQNNGVVDDSQLPKDRFSAERLKGVDSTLKIQPAKLEDSAVYLCASSLGWTGGRAFFGQGTRLTVV.

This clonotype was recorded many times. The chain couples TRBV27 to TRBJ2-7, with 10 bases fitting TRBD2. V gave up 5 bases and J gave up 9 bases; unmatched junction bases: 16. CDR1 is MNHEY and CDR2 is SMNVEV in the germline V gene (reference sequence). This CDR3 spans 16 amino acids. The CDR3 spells CASSLPASGRLQGQYF. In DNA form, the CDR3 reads TGTGCCAGCAGTCTACCGGCTAGCGGGAGACTCCAGGGGCAGTACTTC.

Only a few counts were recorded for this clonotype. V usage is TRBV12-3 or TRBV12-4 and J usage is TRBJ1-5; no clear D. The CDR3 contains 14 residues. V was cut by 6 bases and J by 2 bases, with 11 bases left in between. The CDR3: CASRSNRGNQPQHF. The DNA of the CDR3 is TGTGCCAGCAGATCAAACAGAGGCAATCAGCCCCAGCATTTT.

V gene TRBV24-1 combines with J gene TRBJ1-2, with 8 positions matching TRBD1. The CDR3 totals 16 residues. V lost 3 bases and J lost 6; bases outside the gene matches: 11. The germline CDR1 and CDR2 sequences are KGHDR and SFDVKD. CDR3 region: CATSDTRDRGSHGYTF. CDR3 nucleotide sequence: TGTGCCACCAGTGATACCCGAGACAGGGGATCACATGGCTACACCTTC.